One sample yielded the 23 T cell receptor beta chains listed below, sequenced in a study of regulatory T cells in long-lasting Graves disease. CDR3 regions were amplified by Arm-PCR using iRepertoire HTBI primers to build TCR beta libraries. A single record per CDR3 protein comes from TCRdb applying MiXCR to the multiplex PCR reads. Of 360,000 or so distinct CDR3 sequences in the sample, 16% were seen once. Time point specified: newly diagnosed GD, antithyroid drugs for less than 3 months. PBMC RNA was the source of the TCR library. This same sample was also taken into another study, of T cells in Graves' hyperthyroidism and ophthalmopathy.

The source material was peripheral blood mononuclear cells (PBMCs), sampled at new diagnosis, from a patient treated with antithyroid drugs. All receptors come from a man in his forties with Graves disease.

This clonotype was counted only a few times. Given the absence of the conserved phenylalanine or tryptophan at the CDR3 end, a read error is likely. The genes are TRBV20-1 and TRBJ2-7; 8 bases are shared with TRBD1. The CDR3 consists of 15 residues. Germline lookup yields CDR1 DFQATT and CDR2 SNEGSKA (reference sequence). Trimming took 4 bases from V and 2 from J; bases not matched to a gene: 10. The CDR3 DNA reads TGCAGTGCTACGGACAGGGTCAAACCCACCTACGAGCAGTACCTC. It yields the protein CSATDRVKPTYEQYL.

About this clonotype: Since a much larger clone is just one base distant, this may be a read error. The V and J genes are TRBV2 and TRBJ1-2; D gene uncertain. CDR1 and CDR2 (germline): SNHLY, FYNNEI. V dropped 4 bases and J dropped 8 bases, with 17 bases sitting between them. This CDR3 is built from 14 residues. The CDR3 reads CASSVVRGGEGYTF. The CDR3 bases are TGTGCCAGCAGTGTCGTTCGGGGAGGAGAGGGCTACACCTTC.

This clonotype was detected many times. The rearrangement joins TRBV28 to TRBJ1-3; D is ambiguous. The V and J ends lost 8 bases and 0 bases respectively, with 8 bases between them. Looked up from germline, CDR1 is MDHEN and CDR2 is SYDVKM. The CDR3 runs 13 residues. CDR3 DNA sequence: TGTGCCAGCTTAGACTTCTCTGGAAACACCATATATTTT. It specifies CASLDFSGNTIYF.

In its sample, this clonotype was seen many times. The chain has TRBV28 and TRBJ1-2; D is unresolved. Trimming pared 1 base from V and 1 base from J, leaving 13 bases between. The germline V gene encodes CDR1 MDHEN and CDR2 SYDVKM. This CDR3 contains 16 residues. The DNA for the CDR3 is TGTGCCAGCAGTTTATCGCAGAGGGCTAGTAACTATGGCTACACCTTC. It codes for CASSLSQRASNYGYTF.

At least ten counts were recorded for this clonotype. The CDR3 is CASQKETSGELFF. CDR3 in DNA: TGTGCCAGCCAAAAAGAAACGAGCGGGGAGCTGTTTTTT. The rearrangement links TRBV2 to TRBJ2-2; D is uncertain. V lost 8 bases and J lost 7, with 14 bases in between. The CDR3 is 13 amino acids. The germline CDR1 and CDR2 sequences are SNHLY and FYNNEI.

This clonotype was counted only a few times. The rearrangement uses TRBV20-1 and TRBJ2-1; unclear D gene. CDR1 DFQATT and CDR2 SNEGSKA come from the germline V gene (reference sequence). The germline V and J ends were trimmed by 5 bases and 0 bases, with 14 bases remaining between them. The CDR3 is made up of 15 amino acids. As DNA, the CDR3 is TGCAGTGCTTCCCGAGCGACAACCTCCTACAATGAGCAGTTCTTC. Amino acid sequence: CSASRATTSYNEQFF.

This clonotype has ten or more counts. The chain couples TRBV12-3 or TRBV12-4 to TRBJ2-7; D gene unclear. V was trimmed by 5 bases and J by 3 bases, leaving 11 bases between them. This CDR3 contains 13 residues. The CDR3 DNA is TGTGCCAGCAGTGCGAAAGTCAGCTACGAGCAGTACTTC. Encoded protein: CASSAKVSYEQYF.

The table lists this clonotype with many counts. The chain employs TRBV14 and TRBJ2-4; possibly TRBD1 for D (6 bases). V lost 1 base to trimming and J lost 4 bases, with 8 bases between them. This CDR3 contains 14 residues. Germline values: CDR1 SGHDN, CDR2 FVKESK. CDR3 coding DNA: TGTGCCAGCAGCCAAGCAGGGGCGAAAAACATTCAGTACTTC. Amino acids: CASSQAGAKNIQYF.

This rearrangement joins TRBV6-5 to TRBJ2-7; perhaps D is TRBD1 or TRBD2 (5 bases each). The CDR3 contains 16 residues. Trimming left V 2 bases short and J 0 bases short, with 14 bases between. The V gene's germline CDR1 is MNHEY and CDR2 SVGAGI. CDR3 protein: CASSYPHGTVSYEQYF. Here the CDR3 DNA reads TGTGCCAGCAGTTACCCGCACGGGACGGTCTCCTACGAGCAGTACTTC.

This clonotype was seen repeatedly, ten times or more. The chain joins TRBV2 to TRBJ2-4; 12 bases agree with TRBD1. The CDR3 has 18 residues. Per germline, CDR1 SNHLY and CDR2 FYNNEI. Unmatched junction bases numbered 13, after V lost 6 bases and J lost 4 bases. CDR3 nucleotide sequence: TGTGCCAGCAGGAACTTGGGGACAGGGGGCGCCCCAAAAAACATTCAGTACTTC. Its translation is CASRNLGTGGAPKNIQYF.

This clonotype was picked up a small number of times. The V and J genes are TRBV6-1 and TRBJ2-7; 9 nucleotides agree with TRBD1. V lost 5 bases and J lost 4; bases outside the gene matches: 6. CDR1 is MNHNS, CDR2 SASEGT, per germline. CDR3 size: 14 residues. CDR3 sequence reads: CASSTRDRVYEQYF. The CDR3 DNA is TGTGCCAGCAGTACCCGGGACAGGGTGTACGAGCAGTACTTC.

At least ten counts were recorded for this clonotype. The chain is built from TRBV2 and TRBJ2-7; 10 bases match TRBD1. The CDR3 runs to 14 residues. From germline, CDR1 is SNHLY and CDR2 FYNNEI. V shed 5 bases and J 5 bases; nucleotides not matched to a gene: 6. The CDR3 loop is CASSPLGTGDEQYF. The CDR3 DNA follows: TGTGCCAGCAGTCCCCTTGGGACAGGGGACGAGCAGTACTTC.

This rearrangement joins TRBV30 to TRBJ2-3, with a tentative D call TRBD1 (6 bases). The CDR3 loop spans 17 amino acids. Per the germline V gene, CDR1 is GTSNPN and CDR2 is SVGIG (reference sequence). Trimming removed 0 bases from V and 0 bases from J, with 16 bases in between. This CDR3 is CAWSVGVGAPSTDTQYF. DNA of the CDR3: TGTGCCTGGAGTGTAGGGGTGGGGGCCCCTAGCACAGATACGCAGTATTTT.

On this clonotype: A read error may be the cause here, since a much bigger clone is one base away. The chain links TRBV9 to TRBJ1-6; D might be TRBD1 (5 bases). CDR3 size: 16 residues. The germline V gene encodes CDR1 SGDLS and CDR2 YYNGEE. The CDR3 loop reads CASSSRGESLDPPFHF. DNA of the CDR3: TGTGCCAGCAGCTCACGGGGGGAAAGCCTAGATCCACCCTTCCACTTT.

V is TRBV20-1 and J is TRBJ2-1; D gene uncertain. The germline V gene has CDR1 DFQATT and CDR2 SNEGSKA (reference sequence). The CDR3 runs 13 residues. V shed 3 bases and J shed 4 bases, with 10 bases lying between them. As DNA, the CDR3 is TGCAGTGCTAGCTGGCAGATGTACAATGAGCAGTTCTTC. It encodes CSASWQMYNEQFF.

The rearrangement uses TRBV4-2 and TRBJ2-1; D is possibly TRBD1 or TRBD2 (7 bases each). Looked up from germline, CDR1 is LGHNA and CDR2 is YNFKEQ. With 0 bases removed from V and 6 bases from J, the gap between germline ends came to 15 bases. The CDR3 totals 16 residues. The CDR3, as DNA: TGTGCCAGCAGCCAAGAGGCAGGGGGGGTCCGCAATGAGCAGTTCTTC. The encoded protein is CASSQEAGGVRNEQFF.

There are many counts of this clonotype. This sequence joins TRBV7-9 and TRBJ1-1; the D gene is possibly TRBD1 (6 bases). The CDR3 is 12 residues long. Trimming left V 3 bases short and J 8 bases short, with 10 bases between. In germline, CDR1 is SEHNR, CDR2 FQNEAQ (reference sequence). CDR3 nucleotides: TGTGCCAGCAGCTTTTCGGGGGGCGAAGCTTTCTTT. This translates into CASSFSGGEAFF. Full variable domain (outside the CDR3, taken from reference TRBV7-9 and TRBJ1-1): DTGVSQNPRHKITKRGQNVTFRCDPISEHNRLYWYRQTLGQGPEFLTYFQNEAQLEKSRLLSDRFSAERPKGSFSTLEIQRTEQGDSAMYLCASSFSGGEAFFGQGTRLTVV.

This clonotype was found many times. The V call is TRBV28, the J call TRBJ2-3; 10 bases map to TRBD2. V was pared by 8 bases and J by 5 bases, with 7 bases of the junction left unmatched. The CDR3 has 14 amino acids. Germline V gene lookup returns CDR1 MDHEN and CDR2 SYDVKM. CDR3 coding DNA: TGTGCCAGCGGCAGCGGGGGGGCCGTAGATACGCAGTATTTT. It translates to CASGSGGAVDTQYF.

A few counts support this clonotype. J is TRBJ1-2 and V is TRBV18; D unclear. The CDR3 is 14 residues long. Germline-derived CDR1 and CDR2 are KGHSH and LQKENI. V shed 2 bases and J shed 8 bases, with 15 bases lying between them. This CDR3 reads CASSPVPGEFGYTF. CDR3 coding DNA: TGTGCCAGCTCACCAGTCCCAGGAGAGTTCGGCTACACCTTC.

This chain uses TRBV7-3 with TRBJ2-1; D uncertain. The CDR3 contains 14 residues. The germline V and J ends were trimmed by 0 bases and 3 bases, with 6 bases remaining between them. Germline lookup yields CDR1 SGHTA and CDR2 FQGTGA. The CDR3 coding sequence is TGTGCCAGCAGCTTAACGGGGAACTACAATGAGCAGTTCTTC. Its translation is CASSLTGNYNEQFF.

This clonotype came up a few times. This chain connects TRBV30 to TRBJ1-5; D is perhaps TRBD1 (5 bases). This CDR3 has 13 amino acids. Trimming removed 2 bases at V and 8 bases at J, with 13 bases between. Germline V gene data show CDR1 as GTSNPN and CDR2 as SVGIG (reference sequence). CDR3 nucleotides: TGTGCCTGGAGTAGGTCGGGGGGTGAGCCCCAGCATTTT. Residues: CAWSRSGGEPQHF.

This clonotype came up many times. The chain's CDR3 is CASSVRSGRATEAFF. CDR3 coding DNA: TGTGCCAGCAGTGTACGATCAGGCAGGGCCACTGAAGCTTTCTTT. This sequence joins TRBV25-1 and TRBJ1-1, with D perhaps TRBD1 (5 bases). Germline values: CDR1 MGHDK, CDR2 SYGVNS. Deletions cut 4 bases from V and 4 bases from J, with 16 bases between. The CDR3 consists of 15 residues. The whole variable domain, remainder taken from reference TRBV25-1 and TRBJ1-1, is EADIYQTPRYLVIGTGKKITLECSQTMGHDKMYWYQQDPGMELHLIHYSYGVNSTEKGDLSSESTVSRIRTEHFPLTLESARPSHTSQYLCASSVRSGRATEAFFGQGTRLTVV.

This clonotype occurred a few times. This chain connects TRBV4-1 to TRBJ1-1; unclear D gene. Trimming took off 1 base at V and 3 bases at J, with 12 bases between the two ends. The germline CDR1 and CDR2 sequences are MGHRA and YSYEKL. This CDR3 region has 15 residues. CDR3 DNA: TGCGCCAGCAGCCAAGTAGGAAGGCTGTACACTGAAGCTTTCTTT. It codes for CASSQVGRLYTEAFF.